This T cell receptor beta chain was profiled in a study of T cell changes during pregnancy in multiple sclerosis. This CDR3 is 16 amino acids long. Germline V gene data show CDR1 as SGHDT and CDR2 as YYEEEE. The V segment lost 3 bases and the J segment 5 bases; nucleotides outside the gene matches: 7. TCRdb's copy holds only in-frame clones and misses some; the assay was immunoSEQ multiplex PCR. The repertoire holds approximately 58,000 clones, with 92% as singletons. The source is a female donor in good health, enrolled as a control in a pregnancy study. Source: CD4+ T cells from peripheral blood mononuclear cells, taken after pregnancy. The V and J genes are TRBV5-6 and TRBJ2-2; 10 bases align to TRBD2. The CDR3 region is CASSSSGGAGTGELFF. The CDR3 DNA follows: TGTGCCAGCAGCTCAAGCGGGGGGGCCGGGACCGGGGAGCTGTTTTTT.